This T cell receptor (beta chain) is drawn from a study of post-analysis software for immune sequencing data. Notes on the study in general: Samples from a shared batch, those prepared together, strongly co-clustered by F measure. For normalized Chao1 diversity, multiple sclerosis patients scored significantly lower than controls did. In patients, about five TRBV segments were more frequent than in controls, with TRBV5-6, TRBV5-1 and TRBV20-1 among them.

The TCR beta cDNA libraries contained unique molecular identifiers. TCRdb passed the PCR reads through MiXCR, listing each CDR3 protein once. The sample records hundreds of thousands of distinct CDR3 sequences, around 64% being singletons. In the case of this clonotype: Its antigen is not known.

The germline V gene encodes CDR1 SQVTM and CDR2 ANQGSEA. V lost 3 bases and J 6 bases, leaving 10 bases between the germline ends. The CDR3 runs to 12 residues. The sequencing sample was made of blood. V usage is TRBV29-1 and J usage is TRBJ2-3; unclear D gene. The source is a girl aged 2 to 10 with multiple sclerosis. CDR3 in DNA: TGCAGCGTTGAGGTTTCAGCCGATACGCAGTATTTT. This sequence encodes CSVEVSADTQYF.